Here is one T cell receptor beta chain with its context. Its antigen is still unknown. PCR employed 60 Vbeta and 13 Jbeta primers. Some clones are missing from TCRdb's copy, which holds only in-frame ones; the method was immunoSEQ multiplex PCR. This table holds some 170,000 clones, around 88% found once. The donors gave bone marrow, and they were healthy. These data belong to a study of cytomegalovirus exposure and HLA in healthy donors. In the study overall: For the roughly 400 genotyped donors, 75% to 90% fell within the Caucasian-associated ancestry cluster. Study-level findings and limits: In a later analysis, at a false discovery rate of 0.05, 15,000 to 20,000 TCR beta sequences were associated with HLA alleles. With high specificity and sensitivity, the classifier reportedly diagnosed cytomegalovirus status.

The TCR comes from a woman under 40 in good health and CMV-seronegative. The sample consisted of PBMCs.

The CDR3 region has the DNA TGTGCCAGCAGTCACCGGACAGGGGACGGCTACACCTTC. It yields the protein CASSHRTGDGYTF. V and J are TRBV27 and TRBJ1-2; TRBD1 agrees at 9 bases. This CDR3 is 13 amino acids long. The trim removed 5 bases at V and 8 bases at J, leaving 6 bases unmatched. Per germline, CDR1 MNHEY and CDR2 SMNVEV (reference sequence).